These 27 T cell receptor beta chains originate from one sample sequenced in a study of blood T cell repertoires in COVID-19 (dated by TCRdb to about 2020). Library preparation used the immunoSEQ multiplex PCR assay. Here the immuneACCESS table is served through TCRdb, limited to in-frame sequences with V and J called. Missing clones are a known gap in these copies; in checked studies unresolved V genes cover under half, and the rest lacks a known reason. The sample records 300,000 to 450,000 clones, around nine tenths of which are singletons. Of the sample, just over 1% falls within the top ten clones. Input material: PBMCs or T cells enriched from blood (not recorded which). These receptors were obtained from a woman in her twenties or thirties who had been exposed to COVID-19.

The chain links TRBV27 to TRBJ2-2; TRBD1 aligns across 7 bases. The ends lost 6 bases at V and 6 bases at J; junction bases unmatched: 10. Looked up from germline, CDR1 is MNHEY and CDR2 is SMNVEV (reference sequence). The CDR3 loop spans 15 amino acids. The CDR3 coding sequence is TGTGCCAGCAGCCGACAGGGAAAGGTAGCCGGGGAGCTGTTTTTT. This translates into CASSRQGKVAGELFF.

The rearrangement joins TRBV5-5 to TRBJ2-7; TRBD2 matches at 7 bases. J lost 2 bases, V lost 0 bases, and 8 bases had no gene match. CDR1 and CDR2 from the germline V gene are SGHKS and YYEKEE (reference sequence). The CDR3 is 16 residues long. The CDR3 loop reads CASSLAKRLAAYEQYF. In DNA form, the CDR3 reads TGTGCCAGCAGCTTGGCCAAGAGGCTAGCGGCCTACGAGCAGTACTTC.

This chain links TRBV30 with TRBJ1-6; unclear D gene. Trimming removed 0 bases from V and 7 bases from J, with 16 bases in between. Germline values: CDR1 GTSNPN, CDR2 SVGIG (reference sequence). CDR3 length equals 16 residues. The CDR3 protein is CAWSVPTGKGNSPLHF. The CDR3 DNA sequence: TGTGCCTGGAGTGTCCCGACCGGGAAAGGAAATTCACCCCTCCACTTT.

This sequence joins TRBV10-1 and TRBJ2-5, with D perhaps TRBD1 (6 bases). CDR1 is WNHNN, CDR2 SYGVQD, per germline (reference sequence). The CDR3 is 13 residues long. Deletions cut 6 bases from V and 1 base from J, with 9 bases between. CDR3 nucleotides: TGCGCCAGCAGCCAGACAGGCCAAGAGACCCAGTACTTC. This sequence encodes CASSQTGQETQYF.

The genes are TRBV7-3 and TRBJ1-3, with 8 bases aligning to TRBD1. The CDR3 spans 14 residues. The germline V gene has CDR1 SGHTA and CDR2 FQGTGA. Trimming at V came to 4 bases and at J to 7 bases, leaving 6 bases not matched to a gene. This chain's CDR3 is CASSSPDRANTIYF. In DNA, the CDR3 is TGTGCCAGCAGCTCCCCGGACAGGGCGAACACCATATATTTT.

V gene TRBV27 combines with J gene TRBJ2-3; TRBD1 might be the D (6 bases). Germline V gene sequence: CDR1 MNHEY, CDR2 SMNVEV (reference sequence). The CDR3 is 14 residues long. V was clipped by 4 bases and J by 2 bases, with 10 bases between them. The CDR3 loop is CASSSDRFTDTQYF. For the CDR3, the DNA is TGTGCCAGCAGTTCCGACAGGTTCACAGATACGCAGTATTTT.

The CDR3 DNA sequence: TGTGCCACCAGTGATCCCCGGACAGGCCATAGCAATCAGCCCCAGCATTTT. Its protein product is CATSDPRTGHSNQPQHF. J is TRBJ1-5 and V is TRBV24-1, with 7 bases lining up with TRBD1. V gave up 3 bases and J gave up 0 bases; unmatched junction bases: 7. The CDR3 covers 17 residues. Per germline, CDR1 KGHDR and CDR2 SFDVKD.

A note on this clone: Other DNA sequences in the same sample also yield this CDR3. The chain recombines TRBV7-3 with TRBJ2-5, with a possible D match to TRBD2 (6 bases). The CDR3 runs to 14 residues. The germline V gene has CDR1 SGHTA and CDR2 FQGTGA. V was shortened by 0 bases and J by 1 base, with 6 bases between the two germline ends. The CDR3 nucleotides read TGTGCCAGCAGCTTAACCGGGGGCCAAGAGACCCAGTACTTC. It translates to CASSLTGGQETQYF.

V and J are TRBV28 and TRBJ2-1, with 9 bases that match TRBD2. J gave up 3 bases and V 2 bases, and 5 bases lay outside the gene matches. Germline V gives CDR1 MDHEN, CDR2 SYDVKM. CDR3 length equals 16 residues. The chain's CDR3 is CASSLGAGGLYNEQFF. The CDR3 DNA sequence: TGTGCCAGCAGTTTAGGCGCGGGAGGGCTCTACAATGAGCAGTTCTTC.

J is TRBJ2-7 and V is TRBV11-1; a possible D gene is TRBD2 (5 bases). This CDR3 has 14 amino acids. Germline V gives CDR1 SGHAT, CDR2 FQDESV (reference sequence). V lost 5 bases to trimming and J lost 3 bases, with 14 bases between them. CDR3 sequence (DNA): TGTGCCAGCAGCGGAGTAGCGCGGCGCTACGAGCAGTACTTC. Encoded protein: CASSGVARRYEQYF. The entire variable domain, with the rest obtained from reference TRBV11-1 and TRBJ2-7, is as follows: EAEVAQSPRYKITEKSQAVAFWCDPISGHATLYWYRQILGQGPELLVQFQDESVVDDSQLPKDRFSAERLKGVDSTLKIQPAELGDSAMYLCASSGVARRYEQYFGPGTRLTVT.

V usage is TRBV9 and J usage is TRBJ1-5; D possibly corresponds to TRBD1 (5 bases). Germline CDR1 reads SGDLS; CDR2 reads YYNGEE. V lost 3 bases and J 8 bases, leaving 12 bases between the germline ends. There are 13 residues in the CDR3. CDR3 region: CASSGQGSEPQHF. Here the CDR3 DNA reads TGTGCCAGCAGCGGCCAGGGAAGTGAGCCCCAGCATTTT. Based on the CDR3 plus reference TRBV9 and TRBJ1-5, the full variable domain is DSGVTQTPKHLITATGQRVTLRCSPRSGDLSVYWYQQSLDQGLQFLIQYYNGEERAKGNILERFSAQQFPDLHSELNLSSLELGDSALYFCASSGQGSEPQHFGDGTRLSIL.

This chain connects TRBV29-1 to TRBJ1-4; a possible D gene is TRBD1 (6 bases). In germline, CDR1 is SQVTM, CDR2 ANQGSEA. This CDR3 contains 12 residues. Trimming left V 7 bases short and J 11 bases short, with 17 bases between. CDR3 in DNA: TGCAGCGCTGAGGGGGACAACTTGAAACTGTTTTTT. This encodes CSAEGDNLKLFF.

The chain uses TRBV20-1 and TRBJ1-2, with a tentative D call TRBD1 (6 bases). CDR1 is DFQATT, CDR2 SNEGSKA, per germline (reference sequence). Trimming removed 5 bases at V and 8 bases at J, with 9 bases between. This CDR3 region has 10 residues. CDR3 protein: CSAPGGGYTF. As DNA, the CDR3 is TGCAGTGCTCCTGGGGGCGGCTACACCTTC.

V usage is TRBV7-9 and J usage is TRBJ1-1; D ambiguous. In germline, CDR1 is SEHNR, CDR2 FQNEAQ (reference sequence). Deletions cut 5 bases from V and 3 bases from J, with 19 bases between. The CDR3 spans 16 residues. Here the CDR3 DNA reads TGTGCCAGCAGCGCCGATGCGGGAGGTCGGGACACTGAAGCTTTCTTT. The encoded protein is CASSADAGGRDTEAFF.

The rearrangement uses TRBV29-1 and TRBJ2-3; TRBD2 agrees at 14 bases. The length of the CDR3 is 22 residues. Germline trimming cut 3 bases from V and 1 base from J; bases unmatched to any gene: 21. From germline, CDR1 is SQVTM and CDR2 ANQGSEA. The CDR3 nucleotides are TGCAGCGTTGACAATTCCGTGGGACTAGCGGGAGAGCCATGGGGCGGCACAGATACGCAGTATTTT. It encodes CSVDNSVGLAGEPWGGTDTQYF.

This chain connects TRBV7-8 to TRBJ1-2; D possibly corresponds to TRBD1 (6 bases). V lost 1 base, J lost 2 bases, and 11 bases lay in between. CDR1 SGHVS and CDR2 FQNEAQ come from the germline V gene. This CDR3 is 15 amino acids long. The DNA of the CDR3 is TGTGCCAGCAGCTTAGGGACAGACTCCAACTATGGCTACACCTTC. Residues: CASSLGTDSNYGYTF.

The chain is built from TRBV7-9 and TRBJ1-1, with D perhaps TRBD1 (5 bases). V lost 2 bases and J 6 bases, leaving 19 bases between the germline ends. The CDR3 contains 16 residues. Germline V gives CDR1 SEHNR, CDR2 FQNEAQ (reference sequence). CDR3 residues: CASSLSLQGGGAEAFF. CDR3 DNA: TGTGCCAGCAGCTTATCACTTCAGGGTGGAGGGGCTGAAGCTTTCTTT.

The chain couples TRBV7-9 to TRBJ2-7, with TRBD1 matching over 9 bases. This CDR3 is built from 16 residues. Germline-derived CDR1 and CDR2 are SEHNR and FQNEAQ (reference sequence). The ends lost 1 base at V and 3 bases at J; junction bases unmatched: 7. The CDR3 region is CASSLEVGTGLYEQYF. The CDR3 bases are TGTGCCAGCAGCTTAGAGGTCGGGACAGGGCTCTACGAGCAGTACTTC.

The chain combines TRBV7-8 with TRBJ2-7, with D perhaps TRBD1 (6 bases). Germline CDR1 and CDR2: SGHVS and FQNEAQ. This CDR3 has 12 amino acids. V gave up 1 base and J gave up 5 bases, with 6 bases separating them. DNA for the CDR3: TGTGCCAGCAGCTTAGAGGGGGACGAGCAGTACTTC. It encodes CASSLEGDEQYF.

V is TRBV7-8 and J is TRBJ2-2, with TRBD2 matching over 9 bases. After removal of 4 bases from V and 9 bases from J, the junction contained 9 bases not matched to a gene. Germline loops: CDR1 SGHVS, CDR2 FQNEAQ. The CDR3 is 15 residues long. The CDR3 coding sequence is TGTGCCAGCAGCTCTAGCGGGGCGGGCGGAAGGGAGCTGTTTTTT. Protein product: CASSSSGAGGRELFF.

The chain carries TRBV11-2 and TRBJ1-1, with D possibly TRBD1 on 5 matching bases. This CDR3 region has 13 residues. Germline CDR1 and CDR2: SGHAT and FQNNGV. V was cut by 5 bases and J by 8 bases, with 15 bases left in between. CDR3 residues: CASSAGTEFEAFF. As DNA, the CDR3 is TGTGCCAGCAGCGCCGGGACTGAATTCGAAGCTTTCTTT.

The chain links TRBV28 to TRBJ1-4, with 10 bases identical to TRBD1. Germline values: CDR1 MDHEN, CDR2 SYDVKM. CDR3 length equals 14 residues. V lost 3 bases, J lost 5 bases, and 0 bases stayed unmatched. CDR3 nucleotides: TGTGCCAGCAGTTTGGGACAGGGGAATGAAAAACTGTTTTTT. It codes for CASSLGQGNEKLFF.

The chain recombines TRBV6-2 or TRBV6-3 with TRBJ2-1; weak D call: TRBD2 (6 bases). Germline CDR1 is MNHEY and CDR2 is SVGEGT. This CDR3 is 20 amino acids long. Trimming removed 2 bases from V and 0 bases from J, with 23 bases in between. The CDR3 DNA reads TGTGCCAGCAGTTACCCCCCTGGGGATAGCGGACCGAGCTCCTACAATGAGCAGTTCTTC. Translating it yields CASSYPPGDSGPSSYNEQFF.

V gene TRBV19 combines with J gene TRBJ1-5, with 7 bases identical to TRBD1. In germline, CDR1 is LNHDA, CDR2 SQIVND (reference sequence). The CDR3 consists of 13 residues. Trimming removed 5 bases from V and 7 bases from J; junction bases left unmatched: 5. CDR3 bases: TGTGCCAGTAGTGACAGGGTCGGGCAGCCCCAGCATTTT. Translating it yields CASSDRVGQPQHF.

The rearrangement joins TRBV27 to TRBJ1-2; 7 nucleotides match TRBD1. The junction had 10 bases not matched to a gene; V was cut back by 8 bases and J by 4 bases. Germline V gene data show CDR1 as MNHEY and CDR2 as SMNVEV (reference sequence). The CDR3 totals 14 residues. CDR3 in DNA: TGTGCCAGCGGGAATGACAGGGCGCGCTATGGCTACACCTTC. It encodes CASGNDRARYGYTF.

CDR3: CASSPFRVAGGSQETQYF. CDR3 sequence (DNA): TGTGCCAGCTCACCTTTTAGGGTGGCAGGGGGATCCCAAGAGACCCAGTACTTC. V gene TRBV18 combines with J gene TRBJ2-5; 7 nucleotides line up with TRBD1. The germline V gene encodes CDR1 KGHSH and CDR2 LQKENI. J gave up 1 base and V 3 bases, and 14 bases lay outside the gene matches. This CDR3 has 18 amino acids.

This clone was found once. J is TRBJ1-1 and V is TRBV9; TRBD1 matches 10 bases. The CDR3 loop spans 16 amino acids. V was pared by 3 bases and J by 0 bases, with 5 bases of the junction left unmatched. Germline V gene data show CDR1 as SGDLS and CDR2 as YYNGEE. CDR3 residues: CASSAGQGDMNTEAFF. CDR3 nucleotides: TGTGCCAGCAGCGCCGGACAGGGGGACATGAACACTGAAGCTTTCTTT.